This TCR beta chain was documented in a study of response to subunit inactivated influenza vaccine. Of note for this clonotype: Its antigen remains unidentified.

Overall study findings and caveats: Authors suggested each seasonal influenza vaccination recruits few new T cells.

TCRdb itself ran the RT-PCR reads through MiXCR, one entry per CDR3 protein. The table records 200,000 to 300,000 distinct CDR3 sequences, over 9% of them present only once. V was shortened by 7 bases and J by 7 bases, with 17 bases between the two germline ends. There are 14 residues in the CDR3. This clonotype was sampled from a man aged 50-60 years who received an inactivated influenza vaccine. This material consisted of non-naive T cells sorted from PBMCs, taken 14 days before vaccination. V usage is TRBV12-3 or TRBV12-4 and J usage is TRBJ1-5; D not certain. The CDR3 nucleotides read TGTGCCAGCACTCTGACGGGGTTGGGACAGCCCCAGCATTTT. This codes for CASTLTGLGQPQHF.